The 26 T cell receptor beta chains listed next were all sequenced from one sample in a study of T-cell memory formation after mild COVID-19. TCRdb itself ran the 5' RACE reads through MiXCR, one entry per CDR3 protein. The sample consists of under 250,000 distinct CDR3 sequences, roughly 14% of them appearing once. Sample: PBMCs or a T cell subset sorted from them (not recorded which). All receptors derive from an adult woman who had mild COVID-19 (a few samples of this study predate the infection). Cell type and time point are not known.

This clonotype was seen a handful of times. The V call is TRBV9, the J call TRBJ2-1; D remains ambiguous. This CDR3 is built from 13 residues. Between the trimmed V and J ends, which lost 1 base and 2 bases, there was a span of 4 bases. Germline CDR1 SGDLS, CDR2 YYNGEE. CDR3 region: CASSVSTYNEQFF. CDR3 nucleotides: TGTGCCAGCAGCGTAAGTACCTACAATGAGCAGTTCTTC. The full variable domain, rest sourced from reference TRBV9 and TRBJ2-1, is DSGVTQTPKHLITATGQRVTLRCSPRSGDLSVYWYQQSLDQGLQFLIQYYNGEERAKGNILERFSAQQFPDLHSELNLSSLELGDSALYFCASSVSTYNEQFFGPGTRLTVL.

The CDR3 DNA follows: TGTGCCAGCAGCTTAGACAGGGGAAGTCCATACGAGCAGTACTTC. It specifies CASSLDRGSPYEQYF. The V and J genes are TRBV11-2 and TRBJ2-7; perhaps TRBD1 as D (6 bases). The germline CDR1 and CDR2 sequences are SGHAT and FQNNGV. V lost 0 bases and J lost 4, with 13 bases in between. This CDR3 is 15 amino acids long. Full variable domain (remainder filled in from reference TRBV11-2 and TRBJ2-7): EAGVAQSPRYKIIEKRQSVAFWCNPISGHATLYWYQQILGQGPKLLIQFQNNGVVDDSQLPKDRFSAERLKGVDSTLKIQPAKLEDSAVYLCASSLDRGSPYEQYFGPGTRLTVT.

This clonotype turned up a few times. The rearrangement links TRBV6-2 or TRBV6-3 to TRBJ2-1; maybe TRBD2 (6 bases). Germline V gives CDR1 MNHEY, CDR2 SVGEGT. This CDR3 spans 14 amino acids. V lost 6 bases and J 5 bases, leaving 14 bases between the germline ends. This CDR3 is CASSRDGGNNEQFF. The CDR3 bases are TGTGCCAGCAGCCGGGACGGAGGGAACAATGAGCAGTTCTTC.

This clonotype was found a few times. The rearrangement links TRBV11-1 to TRBJ2-5; 9 nucleotides line up with TRBD1. V gave up 6 bases and J gave up 4 bases; unmatched junction bases: 6. Germline V gene data show CDR1 as SGHAT and CDR2 as FQDESV (reference sequence). The CDR3 has 14 amino acids. CDR3 residues: CASRDPQGAETQYF. CDR3 in DNA: TGTGCCAGCAGGGACCCACAGGGGGCAGAGACCCAGTACTTC. Together with reference TRBV11-1 and TRBJ2-5, the CDR3 gives the full variable domain: EAEVAQSPRYKITEKSQAVAFWCDPISGHATLYWYRQILGQGPELLVQFQDESVVDDSQLPKDRFSAERLKGVDSTLKIQPAELGDSAMYLCASRDPQGAETQYFGPGTRLLVL.

In this sample, this clonotype turned up a few times. The chain has TRBV5-1 and TRBJ2-4; D possibly corresponds to TRBD2 (6 bases). V was cut by 4 bases and J by 8 bases, with 16 bases left in between. The CDR3 consists of 14 residues. Looked up from germline, CDR1 is SGHRS and CDR2 is YFSETQ. DNA for the CDR3: TGCGCCAGCAGCCCCCGTCCGGGAGCCGACATTCAGTACTTC. Residues: CASSPRPGADIQYF.

With respect to this clonotype: One junction end does not reproduce the germline sequence, and a read error may be involved. J is TRBJ2-3 and V is TRBV7-9; no definite D call. The germline V gene has CDR1 SEHNR and CDR2 FQNEAQ (reference sequence). The CDR3 extends over 14 amino acids. As DNA, the CDR3 is TGTGCCGGCAGCTTATCGGGTTCCACAGATACGCAGTATTTT. Translated, it gives CAGSLSGSTDTQYF.

This rearrangement joins TRBV12-3 or TRBV12-4 to TRBJ2-3, with 12 bases identical to TRBD2. J was trimmed by 6 bases and V by 3 bases; bases with no gene match: 4. CDR3 length equals 15 residues. In nucleotides, the CDR3 is TGTGCCAGCAGTTTGACTAGCGGGGGTGCGGATACGCAGTATTTT. This sequence encodes CASSLTSGGADTQYF.

This clonotype was recorded a few times. The gene calls are TRBV6-1 and TRBJ2-7; possibly TRBD2 for D (5 bases). The CDR3 runs 12 residues. Germline loops: CDR1 MNHNS, CDR2 SASEGT. The V end lost 6 bases, the J end lost 6 bases, and 12 bases lay between the germline ends. The CDR3 protein is CASSWTSIEQYF. The CDR3 DNA follows: TGTGCCAGCAGCTGGACTTCGATCGAGCAGTACTTC.

This clonotype was picked up a small number of times. The rearrangement links TRBV6-6 to TRBJ2-1; 10 bases fit TRBD2. The germline V gene has CDR1 MNHNY and CDR2 SVGAGI (reference sequence). J was trimmed by 4 bases and V by 5 bases; bases with no gene match: 8. This CDR3 is 16 amino acids long. This chain's CDR3 is CASSPRTSGKYNEQFF. CDR3 sequence (DNA): TGTGCCAGCAGTCCCCGGACTAGCGGTAAATACAATGAGCAGTTCTTC.

The J gene is TRBJ2-3, the V gene TRBV6-2 or TRBV6-3; 7 bases agree with TRBD2. The CDR3 runs to 15 residues. Per the germline V gene, CDR1 is MNHEY and CDR2 is SVGEGT. After removal of 2 bases from V and 4 bases from J, the junction contained 6 bases not matched to a gene. This CDR3 reads CASSYVGGRPDTQYF. CDR3 DNA: TGTGCCAGCAGTTACGTGGGCGGGAGACCAGATACGCAGTATTTT.

The rearrangement uses TRBV5-1 and TRBJ2-3; no clear D gene. CDR1 is SGHRS, CDR2 YFSETQ, per germline. Trimming shortened V by 0 bases and J by 0 bases, and 11 bases separated the two germline ends. The CDR3 has 16 residues. CDR3 bases: TGCGCCAGCAGCTTGGGGGCAGGTTTCAGCACAGATACGCAGTATTTT. This translates into CASSLGAGFSTDTQYF.

The chain employs TRBV5-1 and TRBJ2-1; TRBD1 matches at 9 bases. CDR3 length equals 15 residues. V lost 4 bases to trimming and J lost 3 bases; unmatched junction nucleotides: 5. Per the germline V gene, CDR1 is SGHRS and CDR2 is YFSETQ. The CDR3 sequence is CASSQQGASYNEQFF. As DNA, the CDR3 is TGCGCCAGCAGCCAACAGGGGGCGAGCTACAATGAGCAGTTCTTC. Looking up the rest from reference TRBV5-1 and TRBJ2-1 gives the full variable domain: KAGVTQTPRYLIKTRGQQVTLSCSPISGHRSVSWYQQTPGQGLQFLFEYFSETQRNKGNFPGRFSGRQFSNSRSEMNVSTLELGDSALYLCASSQQGASYNEQFFGPGTRLTVL.

The V and J genes are TRBV5-1 and TRBJ2-3; TRBD2 aligns across 10 bases. Per the germline V gene, CDR1 is SGHRS and CDR2 is YFSETQ. The junction had 13 bases not matched to a gene; V was cut back by 3 bases and J by 3 bases. The CDR3 length is 18 residues. The CDR3 spells CASSWGKLAGIRTDTQYF. The CDR3 region has the DNA TGCGCCAGCAGCTGGGGAAAACTAGCGGGAATACGGACAGATACGCAGTATTTT.

This clonotype was observed a handful of times. This chain uses TRBV5-1 with TRBJ2-1; D ambiguous. The germline V and J ends were trimmed by 1 base and 10 bases, with 18 bases remaining between them. This CDR3 is built from 15 residues. The germline V gene has CDR1 SGHRS and CDR2 YFSETQ. Here the CDR3 reads CASSLFVQKEQEQFF. Written as DNA, the CDR3 is TGCGCCAGCAGCTTGTTTGTACAGAAGGAGCAAGAGCAGTTCTTC.

This chain links TRBV10-3 with TRBJ2-7; 7 bases map to TRBD1. The germline gives CDR1 ENHRY, CDR2 SYGVKD. This CDR3 is built from 14 residues. V gave up 3 bases and J gave up 0 bases; unmatched junction bases: 2. The CDR3 nucleotides read TGTGCCATCAGTGACGGGACAGTCTCCTACGAGCAGTACTTC. Translated: CAISDGTVSYEQYF.

This clonotype was detected a few times. This sequence joins TRBV20-1 and TRBJ1-2; possible D gene TRBD1, 5 bases. The CDR3 runs to 15 residues. Germline CDR1 reads DFQATT; CDR2 reads SNEGSKA (reference sequence). The ends were cut back, 3 bases at V and 0 bases at J, with 14 bases in the middle. The CDR3 DNA follows: TGCAGTGCTAGTGGGGGTCAGACAGCTAACTATGGCTACACCTTC. Residues: CSASGGQTANYGYTF.

This clonotype was picked up many times. V gene TRBV6-1 combines with J gene TRBJ1-2, with D perhaps TRBD1 (5 bases). This CDR3 is 12 amino acids long. In germline, CDR1 is MNHNS, CDR2 SASEGT. V gave up 3 bases and J gave up 10 bases, with 12 bases separating them. CDR3 in amino acids: CASSEGPELYTF. CDR3 nucleotide sequence: TGTGCCAGCAGTGAGGGGCCCGAACTCTACACCTTC.

The chain joins TRBV29-1 to TRBJ2-7, with D possibly matching TRBD1 (6 bases). The germline V and J ends were trimmed by 4 bases and 7 bases, with 14 bases remaining between them. This CDR3 spans 12 amino acids. Germline loops: CDR1 SQVTM, CDR2 ANQGSEA. The CDR3 DNA follows: TGCAGCGTTGGACAGGCTACGGGGGAGCAGTACTTC. Translating gives CSVGQATGEQYF.

This clonotype was observed a handful of times. This chain connects TRBV10-2 to TRBJ2-3; 7 bases line up with TRBD2. CDR3 size: 17 residues. The germline V gene encodes CDR1 WSHSY and CDR2 SAAADI. Unmatched junction bases numbered 13, after V lost 6 bases and J lost 1 base. CDR3 region: CASRGSQLAEGTDTQYF. DNA for the CDR3: TGCGCCAGCAGGGGCAGTCAGCTAGCGGAAGGCACAGATACGCAGTATTTT.

This chain links TRBV12-3 or TRBV12-4 with TRBJ1-4; a weak D match, TRBD1 (5 bases). The CDR3 runs 17 residues. Trimming took 0 bases from V and 7 from J, leaving 18 bases between them. The CDR3 DNA reads as TGTGCCAGCAGTTTAGCTCATCTGGGGCGGGTCGGTGAAAAACTGTTTTTT. This sequence encodes CASSLAHLGRVGEKLFF.

The chain uses TRBV10-3 and TRBJ1-1, with TRBD1 as a possible D gene (5 bases). Trimming cost V 6 bases and J 1 base, with 9 bases left between them. The CDR3 is made up of 13 amino acids. Germline V CDR1 and CDR2: ENHRY, SYGVKD. CDR3 nucleotide sequence: TGTGCCATCAGCGGGGCCCAGAACACTGAAGCTTTCTTT. This sequence encodes CAISGAQNTEAFF.

The chain has TRBV29-1 and TRBJ2-1; 9 bases are shared with TRBD2. The CDR3 has 16 amino acids. After removal of 4 bases from V and 0 bases from J, the junction contained 7 bases not matched to a gene. Per the germline V gene, CDR1 is SQVTM and CDR2 is ANQGSEA. The CDR3 is CSVASGGPFSYNEQFF. For the CDR3, the DNA is TGCAGCGTTGCCAGCGGGGGGCCATTCTCCTACAATGAGCAGTTCTTC.

This clonotype was picked up a small number of times. Germline is not matched at one junction end, which may reflect a read error. The chain uses TRBV5-1 and TRBJ1-1; D not resolved. In germline, CDR1 is SGHRS, CDR2 YFSETQ. The CDR3 runs 13 residues. CDR3 in amino acids: CASSVAGGPGALF. The DNA of the CDR3 is TGCGCCAGCAGCGTCGCCGGTGGGCCTGGAGCTTTATTT.

V gene TRBV4-1 combines with J gene TRBJ1-5, with D tentatively TRBD1 (5 bases). CDR3 length: 16 amino acids. Trimming left V 2 bases short and J 8 bases short, with 19 bases between. CDR1 MGHRA and CDR2 YSYEKL come from the germline V gene. The CDR3 protein is CASSQLPPGGVEPQHF. CDR3 nucleotide sequence: TGCGCCAGCAGCCAATTACCTCCCGGGGGAGTAGAGCCCCAGCATTTT.

This clonotype was seen only a few times. The CDR3 nucleotides read TGCAGGCCTGACCTGGGACAGGGCGGGTACTATGGCTACACCTTC. It is translated as CRPDLGQGGYYGYTF. The chain carries TRBV20-1 and TRBJ1-2; 9 nucleotides line up with TRBD1. In germline, CDR1 is DFQATT, CDR2 SNEGSKA (reference sequence). This CDR3 region has 15 residues.

This clonotype was observed at least ten times. The chain recombines TRBV5-1 with TRBJ2-1, with D hard to call. V dropped 1 base and J dropped 8 bases, with 13 bases sitting between them. CDR1 SGHRS and CDR2 YFSETQ come from the germline V gene. The CDR3 loop spans 14 amino acids. The CDR3 DNA reads as TGCGCCAGCAGCTTGCTCCCGTCATTCGATGAGCAGTTCTTC. Translated: CASSLLPSFDEQFF.